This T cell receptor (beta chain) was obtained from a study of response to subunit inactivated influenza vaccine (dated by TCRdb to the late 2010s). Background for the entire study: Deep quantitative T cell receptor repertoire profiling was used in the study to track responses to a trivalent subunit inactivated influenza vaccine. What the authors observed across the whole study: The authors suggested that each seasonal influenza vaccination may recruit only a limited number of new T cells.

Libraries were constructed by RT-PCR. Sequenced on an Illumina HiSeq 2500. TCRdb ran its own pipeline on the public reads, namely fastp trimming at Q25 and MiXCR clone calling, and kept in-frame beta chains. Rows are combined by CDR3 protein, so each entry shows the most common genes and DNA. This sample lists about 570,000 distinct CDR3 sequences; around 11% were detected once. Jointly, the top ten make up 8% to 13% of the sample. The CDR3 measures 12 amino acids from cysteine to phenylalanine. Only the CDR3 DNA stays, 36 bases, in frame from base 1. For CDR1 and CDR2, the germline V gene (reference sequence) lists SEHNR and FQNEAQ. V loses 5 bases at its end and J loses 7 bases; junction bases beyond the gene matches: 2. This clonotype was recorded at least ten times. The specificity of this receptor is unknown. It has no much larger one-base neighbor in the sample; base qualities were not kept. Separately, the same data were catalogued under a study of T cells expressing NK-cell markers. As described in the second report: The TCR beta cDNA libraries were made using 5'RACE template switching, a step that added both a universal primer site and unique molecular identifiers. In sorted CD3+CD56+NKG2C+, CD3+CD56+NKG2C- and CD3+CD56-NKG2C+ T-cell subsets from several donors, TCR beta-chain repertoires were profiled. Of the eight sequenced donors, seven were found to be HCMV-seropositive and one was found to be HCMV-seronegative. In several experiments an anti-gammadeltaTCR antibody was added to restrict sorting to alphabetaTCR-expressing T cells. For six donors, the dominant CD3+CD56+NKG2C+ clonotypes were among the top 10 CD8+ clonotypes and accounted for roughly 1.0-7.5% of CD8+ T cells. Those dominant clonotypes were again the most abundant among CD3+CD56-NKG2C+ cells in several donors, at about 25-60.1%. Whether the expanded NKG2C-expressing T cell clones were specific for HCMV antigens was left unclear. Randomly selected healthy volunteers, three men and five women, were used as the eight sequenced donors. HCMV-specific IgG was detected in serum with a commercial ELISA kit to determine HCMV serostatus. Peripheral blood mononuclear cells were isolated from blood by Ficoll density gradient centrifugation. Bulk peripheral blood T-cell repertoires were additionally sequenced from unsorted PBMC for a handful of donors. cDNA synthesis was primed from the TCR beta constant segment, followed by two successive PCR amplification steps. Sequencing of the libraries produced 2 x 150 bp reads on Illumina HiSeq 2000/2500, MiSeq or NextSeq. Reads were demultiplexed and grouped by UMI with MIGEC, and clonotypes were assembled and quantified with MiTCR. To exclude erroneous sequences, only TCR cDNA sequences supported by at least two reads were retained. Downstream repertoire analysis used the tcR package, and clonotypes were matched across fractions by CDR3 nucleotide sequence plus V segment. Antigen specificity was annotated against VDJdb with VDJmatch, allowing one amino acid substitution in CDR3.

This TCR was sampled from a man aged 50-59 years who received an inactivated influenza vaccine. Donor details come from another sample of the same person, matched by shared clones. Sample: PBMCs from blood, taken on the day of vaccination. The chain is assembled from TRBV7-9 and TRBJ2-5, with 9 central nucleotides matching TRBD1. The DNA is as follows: TGTGCCAGCAGCCTGGGACAGGGGACCCAGTACTTC. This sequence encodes CASSLGQGTQYF.